These 30 T cell receptor beta chains came from one sample sequenced in a study of identical twins. TCRdb independently ran MiXCR on the 5' RACE reads; one entry per CDR3 protein. This sample has 570,000 or so distinct CDR3 sequences, with over 8.5% found just once. The same data also went into a second study, on yellow fever vaccine responses in identical twins.

The specimen was PBMCs. All receptors come from a woman aged 18-29 years in good health.

V gene TRBV5-1 combines with J gene TRBJ1-1, with 9 bases lining up with TRBD1. The CDR3 length is 16 residues. Germline V lookup: CDR1 SGHRS, CDR2 YFSETQ. V lost 4 bases, J lost 1 base, and 8 bases stayed unmatched. In DNA, the CDR3 is TGCGCCAGCAGCATCGGACAGGGGTTTTCGAACACTGAAGCTTTCTTT. This sequence encodes CASSIGQGFSNTEAFF.

This clonotype was recorded many times. This rearrangement joins TRBV20-1 to TRBJ2-5; the D is unclear. CDR3 length: 12 residues. Germline-derived CDR1 and CDR2 are DFQATT and SNEGSKA (reference sequence). V lost 2 bases, J lost 5 bases, and 9 bases lay in between. The CDR3 bases are TGCAGTGCTAGACTAGTGCGCGAGACCCAGTACTTC. It codes for CSARLVRETQYF.

This clonotype was seen repeatedly, ten times or more. The chain joins TRBV4-1 to TRBJ1-1; possible D gene TRBD1, 6 bases. The V end lost 1 base, the J end lost 6 bases, and 21 bases lay between the germline ends. CDR1 MGHRA and CDR2 YSYEKL come from the germline V gene. The CDR3 has 17 residues. The CDR3 sequence is CASSQVGRGSDGAEAFF. The CDR3 DNA reads as TGCGCCAGCAGCCAAGTGGGCAGGGGCTCCGATGGGGCTGAAGCTTTCTTT.

This clonotype was seen at least ten times. The J gene is TRBJ2-1, the V gene TRBV6-1, with 9 bases aligning to TRBD2. J gave up 9 bases and V 5 bases, and 5 bases lay outside the gene matches. Germline V lookup: CDR1 MNHNS, CDR2 SASEGT. The CDR3 has 13 amino acids. CDR3 loop: CASSPASGIEQFF. CDR3 in DNA: TGTGCCAGCAGTCCCGCTAGCGGGATTGAGCAGTTCTTC.

This clonotype has only a few counts. The chain carries TRBV6-1 and TRBJ2-7, with 8 nucleotides matching TRBD1. J gave up 3 bases and V 7 bases, and 23 bases lay outside the gene matches. The CDR3 consists of 19 residues. Germline CDR1 is MNHNS and CDR2 is SASEGT. CDR3 nucleotides: TGTGCCAGCAAATCCGCGGGTGCAGGGGGCGCCCTACGAGGCTACGAGCAGTACTTC. Its protein is CASKSAGAGGALRGYEQYF.

As regards this clonotype: Being one base from a much bigger clone, this may be a read error. This rearrangement joins TRBV21-1 to TRBJ2-5; the table's D call, TRBD2, has no DNA check behind it. TRBV21-1 is flagged as a pseudogene. This CDR3 region has 16 residues. CDR3 sequence (DNA): TGTGCCAACAGCAAAGTGGGGAGGGCTGGTGTAGAGACCCAGTACTTC. This gives the protein CANSKVGRAGVETQYF.

The chain carries TRBV6-2 or TRBV6-3 and TRBJ2-3, with D tentatively TRBD2 (5 bases). Germline CDR1 is MNHEY and CDR2 is SVGEGT. The V and J ends lost 6 bases and 8 bases respectively, with 15 bases between them. The CDR3 runs 13 residues. The CDR3 spells CASRLGPEGTQYF. The DNA of the CDR3 is TGTGCCAGCAGACTCGGGCCCGAGGGTACGCAGTATTTT.

This clonotype was picked up a small number of times. The rearrangement uses TRBV14 and TRBJ2-1; 12 bases match TRBD2. Germline V gene data show CDR1 as SGHDN and CDR2 as FVKESK. V gave up 0 bases and J gave up 1 base; unmatched junction bases: 4. The CDR3 has 18 amino acids. The CDR3 DNA reads as TGTGCCAGCAGCCAAGACCCTAGCGGGAGGGTATCCTACAATGAGCAGTTCTTC. This translates into CASSQDPSGRVSYNEQFF.

This clonotype turned up a few times. V usage is TRBV20-1 and J usage is TRBJ2-7; D might be TRBD2 (5 bases). V was pared by 3 bases and J by 0 bases, with 12 bases between. This CDR3 region has 14 residues. CDR1 and CDR2 from the germline V gene are DFQATT and SNEGSKA (reference sequence). Here the CDR3 DNA reads TGCAGTGCTAGTATGGGAGCCTACTCCTACGAGCAGTACTTC. It yields the protein CSASMGAYSYEQYF.

The CDR3 DNA is TGTGCCAGCAGCTTAGCTTTGGGACTAGCGGCATCAGATACGCAGTATTTT. This encodes CASSLALGLAASDTQYF. This chain links TRBV7-9 with TRBJ2-3; 11 bases are shared with TRBD2. The length of the CDR3 is 17 residues. Germline V gene sequence: CDR1 SEHNR, CDR2 FQNEAQ (reference sequence). The trim removed 0 bases at V and 4 bases at J, leaving 6 bases unmatched.

This clonotype has a count of ten or more. V gene TRBV27 combines with J gene TRBJ2-5; 12 bases are a match to TRBD1. This CDR3 is 15 amino acids long. V shed 4 bases, J shed 4 bases, and the junction held 4 bases outside the gene matches. Germline lookup yields CDR1 MNHEY and CDR2 SMNVEV (reference sequence). The CDR3, as DNA: TGTGCCAGCAGTTGGGGGACAGGGGGCGCAGAGACCCAGTACTTC. Its translation is CASSWGTGGAETQYF.

This clonotype was counted at least ten times. The V and J genes are TRBV12-3 or TRBV12-4 and TRBJ1-1; 8 nucleotides line up with TRBD1. V lost 7 bases to trimming and J lost 5 bases; unmatched junction nucleotides: 9. CDR3 length: 14 residues. As DNA, the CDR3 is TGTGCCAGCAAGCTGACAGGGGAGAGGACTGAAGCTTTCTTT. The encoded protein is CASKLTGERTEAFF.

This clonotype has only a few counts. V and J are TRBV28 and TRBJ2-1; 12 nucleotides align to TRBD2. There are 18 residues in the CDR3. The V gene end was trimmed by 2 bases and the J gene end by 5 bases; junction bases not matched to a gene: 10. CDR1 and CDR2 from the germline V gene are MDHEN and SYDVKM. CDR3 nucleotides: TGTGCCAGCAGTTTACCCCGATTTGGACTAGCGGGAAACAATGAGCAGTTCTTC. Its protein is CASSLPRFGLAGNNEQFF.

Comments on this clonotype: A read error may explain this, as a much larger clone is one base away. This is likely a read error, given that the CDR3 carries no conserved phenylalanine or tryptophan at its end. V and J are TRBV5-1 and TRBJ2-7; TRBD2 is a possible D gene (5 bases). The germline gives CDR1 SGHRS, CDR2 YFSETQ. The CDR3 consists of 14 residues. The ends were cut back, 4 bases at V and 3 bases at J, with 14 bases in the middle. CDR3 sequence: CASSPWTEHYEQYS. As DNA, the CDR3 is TGCGCCAGCAGCCCATGGACTGAACACTACGAGCAGTACTCC.

This clonotype showed up many times. The rearrangement uses TRBV6-5 and TRBJ2-2; 9 nucleotides align to TRBD1. CDR1 is MNHEY, CDR2 SVGAGI, per germline. The V gene end was trimmed by 7 bases and the J gene end by 1 base; junction bases not matched to a gene: 7. The CDR3 sequence is 16 residues long. The chain's CDR3 is CASINRDRVNTGELFF. The CDR3 coding sequence is TGTGCCAGCATTAACCGGGACAGGGTGAACACCGGGGAGCTGTTTTTT.

This clonotype has more than one count but fewer than ten. In DNA, the CDR3 is TGTGCCAGCAGGGACCTAGCGGGGGGTACCCAAGAGACCCAGTACTTC. Translating it yields CASRDLAGGTQETQYF. The V call is TRBV3-1, the J call TRBJ2-5; TRBD2 matches at 11 bases. Germline lookup yields CDR1 LGHDT and CDR2 YNNKEL (reference sequence). The CDR3 sequence is 16 residues long. V lost 6 bases to trimming and J lost 1 base; unmatched junction nucleotides: 7.

This clonotype occurred a few times. The chain combines TRBV29-1 with TRBJ2-7, with D possibly matching TRBD1 (6 bases). The germline CDR1 and CDR2 sequences are SQVTM and ANQGSEA. The CDR3 has 15 residues. Trimming took off 4 bases at V and 0 bases at J, with 16 bases between the two ends. The CDR3 loop is CSVVSLGDNSYEQYF. The CDR3 DNA reads TGCAGCGTTGTTTCTTTGGGGGACAACTCCTACGAGCAGTACTTC.

In its sample, this clonotype was seen many times. V gene TRBV7-8 combines with J gene TRBJ1-1, with no clear D. Trimming left V 1 base short and J 5 bases short, with 5 bases between. Germline values: CDR1 SGHVS, CDR2 FQNEAQ. The CDR3 spans 12 residues. This CDR3 is CASSLDMTEAFF. CDR3 coding DNA: TGTGCCAGCAGCTTAGACATGACTGAAGCTTTCTTT.

This clonotype came up a few times. The V call is TRBV11-2, the J call TRBJ1-4; D unresolved. V lost 5 bases and J lost 7, with 17 bases in between. CDR1 SGHAT and CDR2 FQNNGV come from the germline V gene. The CDR3 loop spans 15 amino acids. CDR3 sequence reads: CASSLGMGSGEKLFF. The DNA of the CDR3 is TGTGCCAGCAGCCTAGGGATGGGATCCGGTGAAAAACTGTTTTTT.

This rearrangement joins TRBV18 to TRBJ1-6; D is unclear. Trimming cost V 1 base and J 7 bases, with 11 bases left between them. Germline CDR1 KGHSH, CDR2 LQKENI. The CDR3 length is 15 residues. CDR3: CASSPLPQKNSPLHF. CDR3 nucleotides: TGTGCCAGCTCACCACTGCCACAGAAAAATTCACCCCTCCACTTT.

The CDR3 loop is CATSDWGSYNEQFF. The CDR3 DNA reads as TGTGCCACCAGTGACTGGGGCTCCTACAATGAGCAGTTCTTC. The chain couples TRBV24-1 to TRBJ2-1; D gene ambiguous. Trimming removed 4 bases at V and 0 bases at J, with 6 bases between. This CDR3 comprises 14 residues. CDR1 is KGHDR and CDR2 is SFDVKD in the germline V gene.

This clonotype was observed a few times. This sequence joins TRBV5-8 and TRBJ2-7; D not certain. Trimming took off 2 bases at V and 0 bases at J, with 12 bases between the two ends. Germline V gene data show CDR1 as SGHTS and CDR2 as YDEGEE. CDR3 length: 15 amino acids. The CDR3 sequence: CASSLTERGSYEQYF. CDR3 nucleotides: TGTGCCAGCAGCTTAACAGAAAGAGGCTCCTACGAGCAGTACTTC.

The chain recombines TRBV19 with TRBJ2-1; D remains ambiguous. Between the trimmed V and J ends, which lost 1 base and 2 bases, there was a span of 9 bases. The CDR3 contains 15 residues. Per the germline V gene, CDR1 is LNHDA and CDR2 is SQIVND (reference sequence). As DNA, the CDR3 is TGTGCCAGTAGTATAGGGATAGCAGCCTACAATGAGCAGTTCTTC. This encodes CASSIGIAAYNEQFF. The complete variable domain, with remaining parts taken from reference TRBV19 and TRBJ2-1, reads DGGITQSPKYLFRKEGQNVTLSCEQNLNHDAMYWYRQDPGQGLRLIYYSQIVNDFQKGDIAEGYSVSREKKESFPLTVTSAQKNPTAFYLCASSIGIAAYNEQFFGPGTRLTVL.

In its sample, this clonotype was seen many times. This chain links TRBV20-1 with TRBJ1-1; tentative D call: TRBD1 (5 bases). CDR3 length equals 13 residues. Germline V gene data show CDR1 as DFQATT and CDR2 as SNEGSKA (reference sequence). Between the trimmed V and J ends, which lost 3 bases and 7 bases, there was a span of 15 bases. This CDR3 reads CSASPRGDFEAFF. The DNA of the CDR3 is TGCAGTGCTAGTCCTCGGGGGGATTTTGAAGCTTTCTTT.

This clonotype was counted only a few times. The V gene is TRBV7-9, the J gene TRBJ2-2; TRBD1 matches at 7 bases. V was clipped by 5 bases and J by 2 bases; unmatched bases: 8. The germline V gene has CDR1 SEHNR and CDR2 FQNEAQ (reference sequence). This CDR3 is built from 16 residues. CDR3 in DNA: TGTGCCAGCAGCCCCATTGGACAGGCTAACACCGGGGAGCTGTTTTTT. Amino acid sequence: CASSPIGQANTGELFF.

This clonotype was seen a handful of times. The genes are TRBV6-2 or TRBV6-3 and TRBJ2-1; D ambiguous. Germline V lookup: CDR1 MNHEY, CDR2 SVGEGT. This CDR3 comprises 17 residues. Trimming took 4 bases from V and 0 from J, leaving 16 bases between them. The CDR3 reads CASSFARQPSSYNEQFF. The DNA of the CDR3 is TGTGCCAGCAGTTTCGCCCGACAACCAAGCTCCTACAATGAGCAGTTCTTC.

This clonotype was seen more than once but under ten times. The chain carries TRBV6-2 or TRBV6-3 and TRBJ2-1; 8 nucleotides agree with TRBD1. The V gene end was trimmed by 4 bases and the J gene end by 0 bases; junction bases not matched to a gene: 11. This CDR3 contains 18 residues. Germline CDR1 is MNHEY and CDR2 is SVGEGT. CDR3 DNA: TGTGCCAGCAGTTTCACCACCTTCCAGGGGGCCTCCTACAATGAGCAGTTCTTC. Residues: CASSFTTFQGASYNEQFF.

This clonotype has more than one count but fewer than ten. The rearrangement links TRBV20-1 to TRBJ1-1; 7 positions match TRBD1. CDR1 DFQATT and CDR2 SNEGSKA come from the germline V gene (reference sequence). J was trimmed by 2 bases and V by 5 bases; bases with no gene match: 8. The CDR3 consists of 14 residues. In nucleotides, the CDR3 is TGCAGTGCTGCAGACAGGGTAGTTAACACTGAAGCTTTCTTT. Amino acid sequence: CSAADRVVNTEAFF.

This clonotype has only a few counts. The CDR3 DNA follows: TGTGCCAGCAGTTATAGCGGCCTCTACAATGAGCAGTTCTTC. It specifies CASSYSGLYNEQFF. The chain links TRBV6-2 or TRBV6-3 to TRBJ2-1, with D tentatively TRBD2 (6 bases). The V end was cut by 3 bases, the J end by 3 bases, with 9 bases between. The germline gives CDR1 MNHEY, CDR2 SVGEGT. The CDR3 length is 14 residues.

J is TRBJ2-3 and V is TRBV6-1; D might be TRBD1 (7 bases). This CDR3 has 19 residues. Germline CDR1 MNHNS, CDR2 SASEGT. Trimming took 2 bases from V and 4 from J, leaving 25 bases between them. In nucleotides, the CDR3 is TGTGCCAGCAGTGAAAAAAGTGACCGTCGGGGCAGGGGGGCAGATACGCAGTATTTT. This translates into CASSEKSDRRGRGADTQYF.